This T cell receptor (beta chain) was identified during a study of cytomegalovirus exposure and HLA in healthy donors. Germline loops: CDR1 MNHEY, CDR2 SVGAGI. There are 13 residues in the CDR3. Trimming shortened V by 9 bases and J by 1 base, and 7 bases separated the two germline ends. PCR employed 60 Vbeta and 13 Jbeta primers. Sequencing used immunoSEQ multiplex PCR; TCRdb keeps in-frame clones, though not all of them. The sample lists approximately 70,000 clones, around 76% occurring once. The clonotype originates from a man aged 45-65 years in good health and CMV-seronegative. The sequenced sample was PBMCs. This sequence joins TRBV6-5 and TRBJ2-6; a possible D gene is TRBD2 (5 bases). CDR3 loop: CASRGSGANVLTF. CDR3 nucleotide sequence: TGTGCCAGTCGGGGTTCTGGGGCCAACGTCCTGACTTTC.